This T cell receptor (beta chain) was retrieved from a study of identical twins. Template switching added a universal primer site; cDNA carried unique molecular identifiers. A single record per CDR3 protein comes from TCRdb applying MiXCR to the 5' RACE reads. This table holds approximately 600,000 distinct CDR3 sequences, roughly 7.1% found once. V shed 2 bases and J shed 1 base, with 12 bases lying between them. Germline CDR1 KGHSH, CDR2 LQKENI. The length of the CDR3 is 16 residues. These data were likewise used in another study, on yellow fever vaccine responses in identical twins.

The J gene is TRBJ2-1, the V gene TRBV18, with D maybe TRBD2 (5 bases). This TCR was sampled from a young woman in good health. Sequencing was performed on PBMCs. The CDR3 DNA is TGTGCCAGCTCACCAACGAGCGGTCAATCCTACAATGAGCAGTTCTTC. The encoded protein is CASSPTSGQSYNEQFF.